Following are 10 T cell receptor beta chains from one sample sequenced in a study of T cell repertoires in cytomegalovirus infection. From the reads, TCRdb called clonotypes with MiXCR, one entry per CDR3 protein. The table shows about a million distinct CDR3 sequences, with roughly 31% occurring only once. Antigens of these TCRs are unknown. This material consisted of cultured CD8+ T cells from PBMCs, taken from culture after CMV antigen stimulation. The source is a human donor in good health (CMV status not recorded). Some clones in this sample may be carry-over from other donors' samples.

J is TRBJ2-5 and V is TRBV4-2; 10 nucleotides align to TRBD1. V dropped 0 bases and J dropped 5; count of bases not matched to a gene: 9. The CDR3 is 17 amino acids. Germline V lookup: CDR1 LGHNA, CDR2 YNFKEQ. The CDR3 DNA follows: TGTGCCAGCAGCCAAGACCTAGGGACAGGGGTAGGGGAGACCCAGTACTTC. It encodes CASSQDLGTGVGETQYF.

The chain combines TRBV6-5 with TRBJ2-1; 8 nucleotides match TRBD1. J was trimmed by 9 bases and V by 0 bases; bases with no gene match: 7. This CDR3 spans 15 amino acids. Germline-derived CDR1 and CDR2 are MNHEY and SVGAGI. The chain's CDR3 is CASSYSDREVGEQFF. The CDR3 nucleotides are TGTGCCAGCAGTTACTCGGACAGGGAAGTCGGTGAGCAGTTCTTC.

This clonotype showed up many times. The chain has TRBV7-2 and TRBJ2-3; no firm D call. V was shortened by 5 bases and J by 0 bases, with 9 bases between the two germline ends. The germline CDR1 and CDR2 sequences are SGHTA and FQGNSA. This CDR3 is built from 14 residues. CDR3 DNA: TGTGCCAGCAGCCCCTCAGCTAGCACAGATACGCAGTATTTT. Translation gives CASSPSASTDTQYF.

The chain uses TRBV29-1 and TRBJ2-7; 7 bases are a match to TRBD1. The CDR3 is made up of 15 amino acids. Germline V gene lookup returns CDR1 SQVTM and CDR2 ANQGSEA. V lost 8 bases, J lost 4 bases, and 17 bases stayed unmatched. The CDR3: CSSPGQPQASYEQYV. The CDR3 bases are TGCAGCAGCCCGGGACAGCCACAAGCCTCTTACGAGCAGTACGTC.

The chain recombines TRBV11-2 with TRBJ1-3, with unresolved D. Trimming cost V 2 bases and J 0 bases, with 20 bases left between them. Germline V gene data show CDR1 as SGHAT and CDR2 as FQNNGV. The CDR3 is 19 amino acids. The CDR3 sequence is CASSLPLYWTDDSGNTIYF. Written as DNA, the CDR3 is TGTGCCAGCAGCTTACCCTTATACTGGACGGACGACTCTGGAAACACCATATATTTT.

This clonotype occurred a few times. The chain carries TRBV7-6 and TRBJ2-2, with TRBD1 matching over 7 bases. V was clipped by 2 bases and J by 5 bases; unmatched bases: 8. CDR3 length: 16 residues. Germline loops: CDR1 SGHVS, CDR2 FNYEAQ. Here the CDR3 DNA reads TGTGCCAGCAGCTTAAGGGGTAGGGGGCCGACCGGGGAGCTGTTTTTT. It translates to CASSLRGRGPTGELFF.

The chain uses TRBV6-8 and TRBJ2-2; the match to TRBD2 covers 12 bases. CDR3 length: 15 amino acids. V was clipped by 6 bases and J by 5 bases; unmatched bases: 4. The germline CDR1 and CDR2 sequences are MNHGY and SAAAGT. The CDR3 sequence is CASRTSGGRTGELFF. The CDR3 region has the DNA TGTGCCAGCAGAACTAGCGGGGGGAGGACCGGGGAGCTGTTTTTT.

The CDR3 spells CSAETGMNTEAFF. The CDR3 bases are TGCAGTGCAGAGACAGGGATGAACACTGAAGCTTTCTTT. The V gene is TRBV20-1, the J gene TRBJ1-1, with 7 bases aligning to TRBD1. V gave up 6 bases and J gave up 0 bases; unmatched junction bases: 4. The CDR3 is 13 amino acids. Germline lookup yields CDR1 DFQATT and CDR2 SNEGSKA (reference sequence).

The chain recombines TRBV6-2 or TRBV6-3 with TRBJ2-5; 13 bases are a match to TRBD2. This CDR3 is built from 16 residues. Germline lookup yields CDR1 MNHEY and CDR2 SVGEGT. J lost 2 bases, V lost 5 bases, and 5 bases had no gene match. DNA for the CDR3: TGTGCCAGCAGTACCCGGGGACTAGCGGGGCAAGAGACCCAGTACTTC. Its protein is CASSTRGLAGQETQYF.

The rearrangement links TRBV7-9 to TRBJ2-1, with 9 bases lining up with TRBD2. Germline assignment: CDR1 SEHNR and CDR2 FQNEAQ (reference sequence). The J segment lost 0 bases and the V segment lost 4 bases, leaving 7 bases of the junction unmatched. The CDR3 extends over 17 amino acids. DNA for the CDR3: TGTGCCAGCAGCTCCCCGACTAGCGGTGCCTCCTACAATGAGCAGTTCTTC. This codes for CASSSPTSGASYNEQFF. Using reference TRBV7-9 and TRBJ2-1 for the parts outside the CDR3, the full variable domain is DTGVSQNPRHKITKRGQNVTFRCDPISEHNRLYWYRQTLGQGPEFLTYFQNEAQLEKSRLLSDRFSAERPKGSFSTLEIQRTEQGDSAMYLCASSSPTSGASYNEQFFGPGTRLTVL.